This T cell receptor (beta chain) is from a study of blood T cell repertoires in COVID-19. Repertoires were generated with immunoSEQ multiplex PCR, while TCRdb's copy carries only in-frame clones and drops some. The sample carries more than 300,000 clones, around 88% recorded once. The Seattle patients, enrolled during active infection, were followed longitudinally. The V and J ends lost 5 bases and 8 bases, in that order; junction bases with no gene match: 9. The CDR3 runs 14 residues. CDR1 SGHRS and CDR2 YFSETQ come from the germline V gene. V and J are TRBV5-1 and TRBJ2-1; 8 bases map to TRBD2. The source material was peripheral blood. The sequence was obtained from a young woman with COVID-19, enrolled during active disease. The CDR3 DNA sequence: TGCGCCAGCAGGTCCGGGGGGGCCGGGGATGAGCAGTTCTTC. Amino acid sequence: CASRSGGAGDEQFF.